The present T cell receptor (beta chain) was sequenced within a study of T-cell reconstitution after alpha-beta-depleted transplantation in children. Study results and caveats: At one year after transplant, newly produced T cells mostly accounted for T-cell counts and diversity. About two months after transplant, alpha-beta T cells reportedly came from several hundred expanded graft clones.

In this sample, this clonotype turned up a few times. Antigen specificity is unknown. Trimming left V 2 bases short and J 3 bases short, with 14 bases between. The CDR3 spans 15 residues. CDR1 is MGHDK, CDR2 SYGVNS, per germline. A TCRbeta library incorporating unique molecular identifiers was prepared. TCRdb reanalysed the PCR reads using MiXCR and keeps one entry per CDR3 protein. The repertoire includes 500,000 to 750,000 distinct CDR3 sequences, approximately 12% of them detected once, and approximately 2% sits in the top ten. The chain carries TRBV25-1 and TRBJ2-7; D might be TRBD2 (5 bases). Here the sequenced sample was PBMCs, mostly from graft donor cells, taken 360 days after TCRalphabeta/CD19-depleted stem cell transplant. The sequence was collected from a male patient younger than 18 who had a stem cell transplant for acute myeloid leukemia, so the T cells may come from the graft donor. CDR3 coding DNA: TGTGCCAGCAGTGAACTCCGCGCGGGTCACTACGAGCAGTACTTC. This sequence encodes CASSELRAGHYEQYF.